The source of this T cell receptor (beta chain) is a study of CD8 T cells in ankylosing spondylitis. Quantitative 5'-RACE with molecular barcodes generated TCR beta libraries. TCRdb ran MiXCR on the 5' RACE reads and lists one entry per CDR3 protein. The data show 380,000 or so distinct CDR3 sequences, about 20% seen once. Notes on the study in general: It appeared that ankylosing spondylitis blood was characterized by a TCR beta motif of under ten highly homologous variants. Some of these motif variants have turned up before, in reports on reactive arthritis synovial fluid and blood. The clones that were linked to disease were reported to be significantly enriched in matched synovial fluid samples from ankylosing spondylitis patients.

On this clonotype itself: Its antigen remains unknown.

The sequencing input was blood, either unsorted or a sorted T cell fraction (not recorded which). This clonotype originated in a male donor with ankylosing spondylitis or in good health (not recorded which).

The CDR3 sequence is CASSPSRRESSYEQYF. The CDR3 DNA reads as TGTGCCAGCAGCCCTAGCAGGAGGGAGAGCTCCTACGAGCAGTACTTC. The chain recombines TRBV9 with TRBJ2-7; tentatively, D is TRBD2 (6 bases). Trimming cost V 4 bases and J 0 bases, with 17 bases left between them. The germline V gene has CDR1 SGDLS and CDR2 YYNGEE. This CDR3 is 16 amino acids long.